Shown below are 30 T cell receptor beta chains from a single sample sequenced in a study of T cell responses to AZD1222 COVID-19 vaccine. The table came from immunoSEQ multiplex PCR; TCRdb's copy has only in-frame clones and leaves some out. The data contain 90,000 to 120,000 clones, about 90% of them singletons. Sequences were derived from peripheral blood, sampled on day 0 of AZD1222 vaccination. These receptor sequences come from an adult in good health.

V gene TRBV30 combines with J gene TRBJ2-7, with TRBD1 matching 7 bases. CDR1 and CDR2 from the germline V gene are GTSNPN and SVGIG (reference sequence). CDR3 length: 12 amino acids. With V trimmed by 0 bases and J by 6 bases, 2 bases remained unmatched. The CDR3 spells CAWSVGTAEQYF. The CDR3 DNA follows: TGTGCCTGGAGTGTCGGGACAGCCGAGCAGTACTTC. The full variable domain, in which reference TRBV30 and TRBJ2-7 provide the parts outside the CDR3, is SQTIHQWPATLVQPVGSPLSLECTVEGTSNPNLYWYRQAAGRGLQLLFYSVGIGQISSEVPQNLSASRPQDRQFILSSKKLLLSDSGFYLCAWSVGTAEQYFGPGTRLTVT.

The chain combines TRBV3-1 (or the pseudogene TRBV3-2) with TRBJ1-4, with a weak D call TRBD1 (5 bases). This CDR3 is built from 17 residues. Germline V gene sequence: CDR1 LGHDT, CDR2 YNNKEL (reference sequence). V was cut by 1 base and J by 0 bases, with 12 bases left in between. Here the CDR3 DNA reads TGTGCCAGCAGCCAAGGACTCAACAGGTCAACTAATGAAAAACTGTTTTTT. It translates to CASSQGLNRSTNEKLFF.

CDR3 nucleotide sequence: TGTGCCAGCATCCCTATGGGGACAGACATGAACACTGAAGCTTTCTTT. The encoded protein is CASIPMGTDMNTEAFF. This chain links TRBV28 with TRBJ1-1; TRBD1 aligns across 7 bases. From germline, CDR1 is MDHEN and CDR2 SYDVKM. The CDR3 is 16 amino acids. V trimming: 7 bases; J trimming: 0 bases; junction bases outside the gene matches: 11.

This rearrangement joins TRBV4-3 to TRBJ1-1; D not resolved. V was pared by 4 bases and J by 1 base, with 13 bases between. Looked up from germline, CDR1 is LGHNA and CDR2 is YSLEER. CDR3 size: 15 residues. The CDR3 loop is CASSPWQAQNTEAFF. The DNA for the CDR3 is TGCGCCAGCAGCCCATGGCAGGCCCAGAACACTGAAGCTTTCTTT.

The rearrangement uses TRBV6-2 or TRBV6-3 and TRBJ2-7; D gene unclear. Germline CDR1 MNHEY, CDR2 SVGEGT. The CDR3 spans 12 residues. The V and J ends lost 4 bases and 2 bases respectively, with 6 bases between them. Here the CDR3 DNA reads TGTGCCAGCAGTTTTGGGCCCTACGAGCAGTACTTC. It yields the protein CASSFGPYEQYF.

The chain employs TRBV7-6 and TRBJ1-2, with 12 nucleotides matching TRBD1. Germline CDR1 SGHVS, CDR2 FNYEAQ. This CDR3 region has 19 residues. V shed 1 base, J shed 5 bases, and the junction held 14 bases outside the gene matches. CDR3 nucleotides: TGTGCCAGCAGCTTAGATTCCTCGGGACAGGGGGCATCCGGGTATGGCTACACCTTC. Translated, it gives CASSLDSSGQGASGYGYTF.

The rearrangement links TRBV10-3 to TRBJ1-1, with a weak D call TRBD1 (5 bases). Germline assignment: CDR1 ENHRY and CDR2 SYGVKD. V was cut by 2 bases and J by 12 bases, with 13 bases left in between. The CDR3 sequence is 12 residues long. Here the CDR3 reads CAISEPDGGSFF. The CDR3 coding sequence is TGTGCCATCAGTGAGCCCGATGGGGGGTCTTTCTTT.

The chain couples TRBV7-2 to TRBJ2-7; 8 bases match TRBD1. Per germline, CDR1 SGHTA and CDR2 FQGNSA. The CDR3 runs 13 residues. The ends lost 6 bases at V and 2 bases at J; junction bases unmatched: 3. The CDR3 DNA is TGTGCCAGCAGTCGGGGACAGGCCTACGAGCAGTACTTC. This translates into CASSRGQAYEQYF.

This clone was recorded only once. The chain employs TRBV5-1 and TRBJ1-1, with 12 bases lining up with TRBD1. Germline loops: CDR1 SGHRS, CDR2 YFSETQ. V lost 0 bases and J lost 4; bases outside the gene matches: 4. CDR3 length: 16 amino acids. The CDR3 nucleotides read TGCGCCAGCAGCTTGGAGGGACAGGGGGCGCGCACTGAAGCTTTCTTT. It yields the protein CASSLEGQGARTEAFF.

This chain uses TRBV7-9 with TRBJ2-7, with D possibly TRBD1 on 6 matching bases. The CDR3 sequence is 12 residues long. The ends were cut back, 5 bases at V and 7 bases at J, with 12 bases in the middle. Germline V gene sequence: CDR1 SEHNR, CDR2 FQNEAQ (reference sequence). The CDR3 loop is CASSPDSREQYF. DNA for the CDR3: TGTGCCAGCAGCCCGGACAGTCGAGAGCAGTACTTC.

The J gene is TRBJ2-3, the V gene TRBV28; TRBD2 matches at 7 bases. Germline V gene sequence: CDR1 MDHEN, CDR2 SYDVKM. With V trimmed by 6 bases and J by 5 bases, 23 bases remained unmatched. The CDR3 is 19 residues long. The CDR3 sequence: CASRSAKSSGRGREDTQYF. The CDR3 DNA reads TGTGCCAGCAGGTCGGCTAAATCTAGCGGCCGAGGAAGGGAAGATACGCAGTATTTT.

V and J are TRBV27 and TRBJ2-7, with 8 nucleotides matching TRBD1. From germline, CDR1 is MNHEY and CDR2 SMNVEV (reference sequence). The CDR3 totals 14 residues. V lost 4 bases to trimming and J lost 5 bases; unmatched junction nucleotides: 7. The CDR3 coding sequence is TGTGCCAGCAGTTGGTCGCAGGGGGCAAACGAGCAGTACTTC. It codes for CASSWSQGANEQYF.

There are a few counts of this clone. This rearrangement joins TRBV4-2 to TRBJ2-7; 13 bases are a match to TRBD2. V dropped 4 bases and J dropped 7; count of bases not matched to a gene: 7. Germline lookup yields CDR1 LGHNA and CDR2 YNFKEQ. The CDR3 consists of 15 residues. The CDR3 DNA is TGTGCCAGCAGCCGGCAGACTAGCGGGGGGAAAGAGCAGTACTTC. It yields the protein CASSRQTSGGKEQYF.

The gene calls are TRBV7-2 and TRBJ1-2; tentative D call: TRBD1 (5 bases). The V and J ends lost 3 bases and 5 bases respectively, with 13 bases between them. CDR1 is SGHTA, CDR2 FQGNSA, per germline. The CDR3 is 14 amino acids. The CDR3 protein is CASSFEPGAYGYTF. The CDR3 region has the DNA TGTGCCAGCAGCTTCGAGCCTGGGGCGTATGGCTACACCTTC.

The chain employs TRBV27 and TRBJ1-2; D might be TRBD1 (5 bases). The CDR3 has 15 amino acids. The V end was cut by 7 bases, the J end by 1 base, with 16 bases between. Germline V gene data show CDR1 as MNHEY and CDR2 as SMNVEV (reference sequence). The CDR3 here is CASTRQYYFNYGYTF. Here the CDR3 DNA reads TGTGCCAGCACCCGACAGTACTACTTTAACTATGGCTACACCTTC.

V and J are TRBV7-8 and TRBJ1-1, with D possibly TRBD1 on 6 matching bases. This CDR3 contains 13 residues. Germline V gives CDR1 SGHVS, CDR2 FQNEAQ. Trimming took 2 bases from V and 5 from J, leaving 9 bases between them. The CDR3 is CASSLTGRTEAFF. The CDR3 DNA reads as TGTGCCAGCAGCTTAACAGGGAGGACTGAAGCTTTCTTT.

The chain carries TRBV6-4 and TRBJ2-2; D is unclear. Trimming left V 6 bases short and J 0 bases short, with 20 bases between. The CDR3 totals 18 residues. Germline V gene lookup returns CDR1 MRHNA and CDR2 SNTAGT. The CDR3 DNA is TGTGCCAGCAGCCGAACCTTGACACACCTTCCGAACACCGGGGAGCTGTTTTTT. It yields the protein CASSRTLTHLPNTGELFF.

The genes are TRBV19 and TRBJ2-5; weak D call: TRBD2 (5 bases). The V and J ends lost 4 bases and 3 bases respectively, with 6 bases between them. The germline V gene encodes CDR1 LNHDA and CDR2 SQIVND (reference sequence). The CDR3 sequence is 12 residues long. The DNA of the CDR3 is TGTGCCAGTAGTAGGCGGGAAGAGACCCAGTACTTC. This codes for CASSRREETQYF.

The chain couples TRBV5-6 to TRBJ1-1; TRBD1 might be the D (5 bases). This CDR3 region has 13 residues. The V end lost 4 bases, the J end lost 1 base, and 8 bases lay between the germline ends. The germline CDR1 and CDR2 sequences are SGHDT and YYEEEE. CDR3: CASSAGSNTEAFF. CDR3 nucleotides: TGTGCCAGCAGCGCAGGGTCGAACACTGAAGCTTTCTTT.

V gene TRBV5-4 combines with J gene TRBJ2-7, with 7 bases aligning to TRBD1. Trimming took 2 bases from V and 2 from J; bases not matched to a gene: 4. Looked up from germline, CDR1 is SGHNT and CDR2 is YYREEE (reference sequence). CDR3 length equals 14 residues. The DNA of the CDR3 is TGTGCCAGCAGCTTAAGGGGGCCCCCCTACGAGCAGTACTTC. Residues: CASSLRGPPYEQYF.

V usage is TRBV3-1 (or the pseudogene TRBV3-2) and J usage is TRBJ2-4, with a weak D call TRBD2 (7 bases). Deletions cut 3 bases from V and 3 bases from J, with 12 bases between. The CDR3 covers 15 residues. Germline V gene data show CDR1 as LGHDT and CDR2 as YNNKEL (reference sequence). The CDR3 sequence is CASSHGGGGKNIQYF. In nucleotides, the CDR3 is TGTGCCAGCAGCCATGGGGGGGGCGGCAAAAACATTCAGTACTTC.

J is TRBJ1-5 and V is TRBV28; D unresolved. Trimming cost V 2 bases and J 4 bases, with 12 bases left between them. CDR1 and CDR2 from the germline V gene are MDHEN and SYDVKM. This CDR3 is 15 amino acids long. The chain's CDR3 is CASSLLRASNQPQHF. CDR3 coding DNA: TGTGCCAGCAGTTTACTCCGGGCCAGTAATCAGCCCCAGCATTTT.

This clone showed up just once. V gene TRBV5-8 combines with J gene TRBJ2-2; 13 bases line up with TRBD2. The CDR3 is 19 amino acids. The trim removed 2 bases at V and 8 bases at J, leaving 15 bases unmatched. Germline assignment: CDR1 SGHTS and CDR2 YDEGEE. The CDR3 protein is CASSLLLGTSGITSGELFF. CDR3 in DNA: TGTGCCAGCAGCTTATTACTGGGGACTAGCGGGATAACGTCGGGGGAGCTGTTTTTT. Full variable domain (outside the CDR3, taken from reference TRBV5-8 and TRBJ2-2): EAGVTQSPTHLIKTRGQQATLRCSPISGHTSVYWYQQALGLGLQFLLWYDEGEERNRGNFPPRFSGRQFPNYSSELNVNALELEDSALYLCASSLLLGTSGITSGELFFGEGSRLTVL.

The rearrangement uses TRBV19 and TRBJ2-3; no firm D call. V lost 6 bases and J lost 3, with 10 bases in between. The CDR3 has 13 amino acids. Germline V gene data show CDR1 as LNHDA and CDR2 as SQIVND (reference sequence). CDR3 region: CASSGKKTDTQYF. CDR3 bases: TGTGCCAGTAGCGGCAAGAAGACAGATACGCAGTATTTT. The whole variable domain, filled in from reference TRBV19 and TRBJ2-3, reads DGGITQSPKYLFRKEGQNVTLSCEQNLNHDAMYWYRQDPGQGLRLIYYSQIVNDFQKGDIAEGYSVSREKKESFPLTVTSAQKNPTAFYLCASSGKKTDTQYFGPGTRLTVL.

V usage is TRBV7-6 and J usage is TRBJ1-1; D uncertain. V lost 4 bases, J lost 3 bases, and 9 bases lay in between. The germline gives CDR1 SGHVS, CDR2 FNYEAQ. The CDR3 loop spans 13 amino acids. CDR3 bases: TGTGCCAGCAGCTCCCTCCGCGACACTGAAGCTTTCTTT. Translation gives CASSSLRDTEAFF.

The chain combines TRBV7-6 with TRBJ2-3; 12 bases are a match to TRBD2. Germline V lookup: CDR1 SGHVS, CDR2 FNYEAQ. V trimming: 2 bases; J trimming: 4 bases; junction bases outside the gene matches: 1. The CDR3 has 15 residues. The CDR3 DNA reads TGTGCCAGCAGCTTAAGACTAGCGGGAGCAGATACGCAGTATTTT. This encodes CASSLRLAGADTQYF.

This clone occurred a few times. The chain combines TRBV7-2 with TRBJ2-5; 16 nucleotides align to TRBD2. Germline CDR1 reads SGHTA; CDR2 reads FQGNSA. The CDR3 is 18 residues long. V trimming: 5 bases; J trimming: 5 bases; junction bases outside the gene matches: 11. The CDR3 DNA follows: TGTGCCAGCAGCCCCGGGGGACTAGCGGGGGGGCCAGGGGAGACCCAGTACTTC. Its protein is CASSPGGLAGGPGETQYF.

The rearrangement links TRBV5-4 to TRBJ2-3, with D tentatively TRBD1 or TRBD2 (6 bases each). The CDR3 loop spans 15 amino acids. Deletions cut 0 bases from V and 1 base from J, with 9 bases between. In germline, CDR1 is SGHNT, CDR2 YYREEE (reference sequence). The CDR3 protein is CASSLGGAGTDTQYF. CDR3 sequence (DNA): TGTGCCAGCAGCTTGGGGGGGGCTGGCACAGATACGCAGTATTTT.

In DNA, the CDR3 is TGTGCCAGCAGTTTCGGGGCCGATAATTCACCCCTCCACTTT. Protein product: CASSFGADNSPLHF. V gene TRBV6-5 combines with J gene TRBJ1-6; a possible D gene is TRBD1 (5 bases). CDR1 MNHEY and CDR2 SVGAGI come from the germline V gene. Trimming removed 4 bases at V and 5 bases at J, with 9 bases between. CDR3 length equals 14 residues.

The gene calls are TRBV6-6 and TRBJ2-7; 7 positions match TRBD2. This CDR3 comprises 14 residues. The V gene end was trimmed by 1 base and the J gene end by 5 bases; junction bases not matched to a gene: 5. Looked up from germline, CDR1 is MNHNY and CDR2 is SVGAGI (reference sequence). The CDR3 bases are TGTGCCAGCAGTTACTACGGCGGGAGAGACGAGCAGTACTTC. It encodes CASSYYGGRDEQYF.